Included here is one T cell receptor beta chain sequence, with context. Its matching antigen is unknown. Time point of the sample: before natalizumab initiation. These data belong to a study of multiple sclerosis patients with progressive multifocal leukoencephalopathy. This was a survey-level run. TCRdb's table, derived via immunoSEQ multiplex PCR, lists solely in-frame clones and lacks some. The top ten clones hold roughly 1.5% of a sample with roughly 31,000 clones, over 75% of them seen once. This CDR3 region has 14 residues. With 2 bases removed from V and 8 bases from J, the gap between germline ends came to 12 bases. Germline loops: CDR1 MNHNY, CDR2 SVGAGI (reference sequence). General observations from the study: Before and during natalizumab, the clones expanded at PML already existed.

The source of this sequence is a human donor with multiple sclerosis. The source material was PBMCs. The J gene is TRBJ1-4, the V gene TRBV6-6; weak D call: TRBD1 (6 bases). The CDR3 bases are TGTGCCAGCAGTTACGTGGGGGGCGGAGAAAAACTGTTTTTT. Protein sequence: CASSYVGGGEKLFF.